Presented here are 30 T cell receptor beta chains from one specimen sequenced in a study of T cells in Graves' hyperthyroidism and ophthalmopathy. Using RNA transcripts as the source, TCR beta CDR3 regions were amplified. Using the HTBI primer set, a first-round RT-PCR was run on the TCR CDR3. TCRdb re-called the multiplex PCR reads with MiXCR, one entry per CDR3 protein. The sample lists roughly 530,000 distinct CDR3 sequences, approximately 17% occurring once. Source material: blood. Source of these receptors: a woman aged 18-29 years with Graves' ophthalmopathy.

This clonotype was seen repeatedly, ten times or more. The rearrangement links TRBV28 to TRBJ2-3; 9 positions agree with TRBD1. With 5 bases clipped from V and 2 bases from J, the junction kept 5 bases outside the gene matches. The CDR3 has 15 amino acids. Looked up from germline, CDR1 is MDHEN and CDR2 is SYDVKM. The chain's CDR3 is CASSTRDRVTDTQYF. In nucleotides, the CDR3 is TGTGCCAGCAGTACCCGGGACAGGGTCACAGATACGCAGTATTTT. The whole variable domain, filled in from reference TRBV28 and TRBJ2-3, reads DVKVTQSSRYLVKRTGEKVFLECVQDMDHENMFWYRQDPGLGLRLIYFSYDVKMKEKGDIPEGYSVSREKKERFSLILESASTNQTSMYLCASSTRDRVTDTQYFGPGTRLTVL.

About this clonotype: One base away lies a much larger clone, so this may be a sequencing read error. This sequence joins TRBV7-9 and TRBJ2-1, with 10 positions matching TRBD2. The CDR3 contains 16 residues. With 1 base clipped from V and 7 bases from J, the junction kept 7 bases outside the gene matches. Per germline, CDR1 SEHNR and CDR2 FQNEAQ (reference sequence). Here the CDR3 reads CASSLDVAGGLNEQFF. The CDR3 coding sequence is TGTGCCAGCAGCTTAGACGTAGCGGGAGGATTGAATGAGCAGTTCTTC.

The V and J genes are TRBV6-1 and TRBJ2-4; 9 bases agree with TRBD2. Trimming removed 8 bases from V and 4 bases from J; junction bases left unmatched: 3. In germline, CDR1 is MNHNS, CDR2 SASEGT. This CDR3 contains 13 residues. The CDR3 nucleotides read TGTGCCAGCGGTAGCGGGAGTAAAAACATTCAGTACTTC. As protein: CASGSGSKNIQYF.

The V call is TRBV10-3, the J call TRBJ1-4; the D is unclear. The CDR3 loop spans 12 amino acids. Between the trimmed V and J ends, which lost 3 bases and 11 bases, there was a span of 10 bases. Germline-derived CDR1 and CDR2 are ENHRY and SYGVKD. In DNA, the CDR3 is TGTGCCATCAGTGACCCCCCGGGTAAACTGTTTTTT. Translated, it gives CAISDPPGKLFF.

CDR3 bases: TGCGCCAGCAGCTTGACCGGTCCCTCGGAAAACACCGGGGAGCTGTTTTTT. It yields the protein CASSLTGPSENTGELFF. The chain employs TRBV5-1 and TRBJ2-2; D is uncertain. The germline V and J ends were trimmed by 1 base and 2 bases, with 15 bases remaining between them. The CDR3 covers 17 residues. Germline-derived CDR1 and CDR2 are SGHRS and YFSETQ.

This clonotype was observed a few times. A single base separates this from a much larger clone, so it may be a read error. The chain has TRBV6-5 and TRBJ2-2; possibly TRBD1 for D (6 bases). CDR1 and CDR2 from the germline V gene are MNHEY and SVGAGI. Trimming left V 4 bases short and J 4 bases short, with 10 bases between. This CDR3 comprises 14 residues. CDR3 nucleotide sequence: TGTGCCAGCAGTTTACAGGGCGGCACCGGGGAGCTGTTTTTT. It is translated as CASSLQGGTGELFF.

The chain employs TRBV10-3 and TRBJ2-6; the D gene is possibly TRBD1 (6 bases). CDR1 ENHRY and CDR2 SYGVKD come from the germline V gene. The V and J ends lost 5 bases and 4 bases respectively, with 15 bases between them. The CDR3 is made up of 16 amino acids. The CDR3 loop reads CAISFSGVSGANVLTF. In DNA form, the CDR3 reads TGTGCCATCAGTTTTTCAGGGGTCTCCGGGGCCAACGTCCTGACTTTC.

The V call is TRBV27, the J call TRBJ2-7; D is possibly TRBD1 or TRBD2 (5 bases each). CDR1 is MNHEY and CDR2 is SMNVEV in the germline V gene (reference sequence). The CDR3 has 15 amino acids. Trimming left V 5 bases short and J 2 bases short, with 16 bases between. The CDR3, as DNA: TGTGCCAGCAGTCTGCATGGGACCGATCCCTACGAGCAGTACTTC. As protein: CASSLHGTDPYEQYF.

This clonotype was seen repeatedly, ten times or more. The rearrangement joins TRBV7-3 to TRBJ1-1; 7 bases fit TRBD1. V shed 4 bases and J 3 bases; nucleotides not matched to a gene: 2. Per the germline V gene, CDR1 is SGHTA and CDR2 is FQGTGA. The CDR3 totals 13 residues. The CDR3 protein is CASSYDRDTEAFF. The CDR3 DNA reads TGTGCCAGCAGCTATGACAGGGACACTGAAGCTTTCTTT.

The chain couples TRBV14 to TRBJ2-2; D may correspond to TRBD1 or TRBD2 (5 bases each). CDR3 length: 15 residues. CDR1 is SGHDN and CDR2 is FVKESK in the germline V gene. V was trimmed by 1 base and J by 1 base, leaving 7 bases between them. DNA of the CDR3: TGTGCCAGCAGCCAAGTGGGACGGAACACCGGGGAGCTGTTTTTT. This encodes CASSQVGRNTGELFF.

This clonotype has ten or more counts. J is TRBJ2-7 and V is TRBV29-1, with D possibly being TRBD1 or TRBD2 (7 bases each). This CDR3 contains 14 residues. V lost 3 bases and J 5 bases, leaving 17 bases between the germline ends. Germline V gene sequence: CDR1 SQVTM, CDR2 ANQGSEA. CDR3 region: CSVDRGGNPHEQYF. Here the CDR3 DNA reads TGCAGCGTTGACAGGGGGGGGAATCCCCACGAGCAGTACTTC.

This clonotype was counted a few times. The chain has TRBV27 and TRBJ2-6; the match to TRBD2 covers 12 bases. This CDR3 spans 20 amino acids. V trimming: 3 bases; J trimming: 0 bases; junction bases outside the gene matches: 9. Germline values: CDR1 MNHEY, CDR2 SMNVEV (reference sequence). CDR3 in amino acids: CASSFTPGLAGSSGANVLTF. The CDR3, as DNA: TGTGCCAGCAGTTTCACCCCCGGACTAGCGGGGTCCTCTGGGGCCAACGTCCTGACTTTC.

The table lists this clonotype with a few counts. The genes are TRBV19 and TRBJ1-1; the D is unclear. Trimming stripped 3 bases from V and 0 bases from J, with 17 bases between. CDR1 and CDR2 from the germline V gene are LNHDA and SQIVND (reference sequence). The CDR3 length is 17 residues. The CDR3 DNA is TGTGCCAGTAGTATTAACCAGATAGTCGCCATGAACACTGAAGCTTTCTTT. Translation gives CASSINQIVAMNTEAFF.

This clonotype was recorded a few times. The rearrangement uses TRBV29-1 and TRBJ1-1; the D is unclear. The V and J ends lost 4 bases and 3 bases respectively, with 12 bases between them. Per germline, CDR1 SQVTM and CDR2 ANQGSEA. The CDR3 has 13 residues. CDR3 region: CSVVSPGDTEAFF. Written as DNA, the CDR3 is TGCAGCGTTGTGAGCCCAGGAGACACTGAAGCTTTCTTT.

The CDR3 nucleotides read TGTGCCTGGGAGGGGACTAGCGGCACAGATACGCAGTATTTT. It specifies CAWEGTSGTDTQYF. V usage is TRBV30 and J usage is TRBJ2-3, with 10 bases matching TRBD2. Losses at the gene ends were 5 bases for V and 1 base for J; bases not matched to a gene: 3. This CDR3 contains 14 residues. The germline V gene has CDR1 GTSNPN and CDR2 SVGIG (reference sequence).

The chain couples TRBV10-3 to TRBJ2-1, with TRBD2 as a possible D gene (5 bases). Trimming took off 1 base at V and 0 bases at J, with 13 bases between the two ends. The CDR3 has 17 amino acids. Germline V CDR1 and CDR2: ENHRY, SYGVKD. The CDR3 sequence: CAISELPSGSSYNEQFF. The CDR3 DNA reads TGTGCCATCAGTGAGTTACCCAGCGGAAGCTCCTACAATGAGCAGTTCTTC.

This chain uses TRBV5-1 with TRBJ2-2; D possibly corresponds to TRBD2 (5 bases). The CDR3 extends over 14 amino acids. Trimming removed 2 bases at V and 4 bases at J, with 9 bases between. CDR1 and CDR2 from the germline V gene are SGHRS and YFSETQ. In nucleotides, the CDR3 is TGCGCCAGCAGCTTAGGTGGGAGCACCGGGGAGCTGTTTTTT. Translated, it gives CASSLGGSTGELFF. The full variable domain, completed using reference TRBV5-1 and TRBJ2-2, is KAGVTQTPRYLIKTRGQQVTLSCSPISGHRSVSWYQQTPGQGLQFLFEYFSETQRNKGNFPGRFSGRQFSNSRSEMNVSTLELGDSALYLCASSLGGSTGELFFGEGSRLTVL.

This clonotype was counted ten times or more. V and J are TRBV11-3 and TRBJ1-1; D is unresolved. There are 13 residues in the CDR3. From germline, CDR1 is SGHNT and CDR2 YENEEA. Trimming removed 1 base at V and 3 bases at J, with 6 bases between. The CDR3 sequence is CASSLGAHTEAFF. DNA of the CDR3: TGTGCCAGCAGCTTAGGGGCACACACTGAAGCTTTCTTT. The full variable domain, rest sourced from reference TRBV11-3 and TRBJ1-1, is EAGVVQSPRYKIIEKKQPVAFWCNPISGHNTLYWYLQNLGQGPELLIRYENEEAVDDSQLPKDRFSAERLKGVDSTLKIQPAELGDSAVYLCASSLGAHTEAFFGQGTRLTVV.

This clonotype was recorded at least ten times. The chain employs TRBV7-6 and TRBJ2-7; unclear D gene. V was shortened by 5 bases and J by 0 bases, with 14 bases between the two germline ends. Germline CDR1 reads SGHVS; CDR2 reads FNYEAQ. CDR3 length: 15 amino acids. The CDR3 protein is CASSPEVVFSYEQYF. Here the CDR3 DNA reads TGTGCCAGCAGCCCAGAGGTGGTTTTCTCCTACGAGCAGTACTTC. The complete variable domain, with remaining parts taken from reference TRBV7-6 and TRBJ2-7, reads GAGVSQSPRYKVTKRGQDVALRCDPISGHVSLYWYRQALGQGPEFLTYFNYEAQQDKSGLPNDRFSAERPEGSISTLTIQRTEQRDSAMYRCASSPEVVFSYEQYFGPGTRLTVT.

Ten or more counts support this clonotype. The chain joins TRBV18 to TRBJ1-1; D is perhaps TRBD1 (6 bases). CDR3 size: 13 residues. Trimming removed 3 bases from V and 8 bases from J, with 13 bases in between. Germline values: CDR1 KGHSH, CDR2 LQKENI. CDR3 DNA sequence: TGTGCCAGCTCACCTTCCATTGACAGGGAAGCTTTCTTT. This sequence encodes CASSPSIDREAFF.

The chain carries TRBV10-3 and TRBJ1-1; possibly TRBD1 for D (6 bases). Germline CDR1 ENHRY, CDR2 SYGVKD. This CDR3 contains 11 residues. Trimming cost V 11 bases and J 5 bases, with 12 bases left between them. The CDR3 here is CASTGKTEAFF. The CDR3 region has the DNA TGTGCCTCAACAGGGAAAACTGAAGCTTTCTTT.

This clonotype was recorded many times. The rearrangement joins TRBV4-1 to TRBJ2-5; 7 bases are a match to TRBD2. Germline V gene data show CDR1 as MGHRA and CDR2 as YSYEKL. The CDR3 has 16 residues. With 0 bases clipped from V and 0 bases from J, the junction kept 4 bases outside the gene matches. CDR3 protein: CASSQERRGYQETQYF. The CDR3 coding sequence is TGCGCCAGCAGCCAAGAGAGGCGGGGGTACCAAGAGACCCAGTACTTC.

This clonotype was seen repeatedly, ten times or more. An end of the junction does not agree with germline; a read error may underlie this. The V gene is TRBV7-2, the J gene TRBJ2-3; D call uncertain. Germline V gives CDR1 SGHTA, CDR2 FQGNSA. The CDR3 runs 11 residues. The CDR3 loop is CASNLADTQYF. In DNA, the CDR3 is TGTGCCAGCAACTTAGCAGATACGCAGTATTTT.

This clonotype was seen repeatedly, ten times or more. The CDR3 region has the DNA TGTGCCAGCAGTGAAGCGCTGGAGGCACCCTACGAGCAGTACTTC. Translated, it gives CASSEALEAPYEQYF. The chain carries TRBV6-1 and TRBJ2-7; the D gene is possibly TRBD2 (5 bases). Trimming pared 0 bases from V and 2 bases from J, leaving 11 bases between. The germline V gene has CDR1 MNHNS and CDR2 SASEGT. The CDR3 is 15 residues long.

CDR3 region: CSDSGQGLNTEAFF. The CDR3 coding sequence is TGCAGTGACTCGGGACAGGGCTTGAACACTGAAGCTTTCTTT. The chain joins TRBV20-1 to TRBJ1-1; TRBD1 agrees at 9 bases. CDR3 length equals 14 residues. J was trimmed by 0 bases and V by 7 bases; bases with no gene match: 6. CDR1 is DFQATT, CDR2 SNEGSKA, per germline (reference sequence).

In this sample, this clonotype turned up a few times. V gene TRBV7-9 combines with J gene TRBJ1-2, with a possible D match to TRBD1 (5 bases). The CDR3 consists of 17 residues. Germline V CDR1 and CDR2: SEHNR, FQNEAQ (reference sequence). V was clipped by 0 bases and J by 0 bases, with 14 bases between them. Here the CDR3 reads CASSLAGWQTANYGYTF. In DNA form, the CDR3 reads TGTGCCAGCAGCTTAGCGGGCTGGCAGACAGCTAACTATGGCTACACCTTC.

The chain has TRBV5-6 and TRBJ2-3; 7 bases match TRBD2. With V trimmed by 2 bases and J by 1 base, 7 bases remained unmatched. From germline, CDR1 is SGHDT and CDR2 YYEEEE. The CDR3 is made up of 16 amino acids. The CDR3 loop is CASSFRGGSGTDTQYF. The CDR3 region has the DNA TGTGCCAGCAGCTTTCGCGGGGGATCTGGCACAGATACGCAGTATTTT.

In its sample, this clonotype was seen many times. The gene calls are TRBV20-1 and TRBJ2-3; 7 bases fit TRBD2. The ends lost 1 base at V and 2 bases at J; junction bases unmatched: 6. The CDR3 has 15 amino acids. Germline V CDR1 and CDR2: DFQATT, SNEGSKA (reference sequence). The CDR3 DNA reads as TGCAGTGCTAGAGGGACCCGGGAGGACACAGATACGCAGTATTTT. Its translation: CSARGTREDTDTQYF.

Many counts were recorded for this clonotype. The genes are TRBV11-3 and TRBJ2-5; D is undetermined. The V gene's germline CDR1 is SGHNT and CDR2 YENEEA. V was clipped by 6 bases and J by 5 bases, with 13 bases between them. CDR3 length: 13 residues. The CDR3 reads CASRRAPAETQYF. The CDR3 nucleotides are TGTGCCAGCAGAAGGGCCCCAGCGGAGACCCAGTACTTC.

The chain links TRBV7-9 to TRBJ2-7; 7 bases align to TRBD1. The germline V gene has CDR1 SEHNR and CDR2 FQNEAQ (reference sequence). The CDR3 runs to 15 residues. The trim removed 5 bases at V and 7 bases at J, leaving 14 bases unmatched. In nucleotides, the CDR3 is TGTGCCAGCAGCCCTCCCGGGACAGTCAGTTATGAGCAGTACTTC. Its protein is CASSPPGTVSYEQYF. The full variable domain, completed using reference TRBV7-9 and TRBJ2-7, is DTGVSQNPRHKITKRGQNVTFRCDPISEHNRLYWYRQTLGQGPEFLTYFQNEAQLEKSRLLSDRFSAERPKGSFSTLEIQRTEQGDSAMYLCASSPPGTVSYEQYFGPGTRLTVT.